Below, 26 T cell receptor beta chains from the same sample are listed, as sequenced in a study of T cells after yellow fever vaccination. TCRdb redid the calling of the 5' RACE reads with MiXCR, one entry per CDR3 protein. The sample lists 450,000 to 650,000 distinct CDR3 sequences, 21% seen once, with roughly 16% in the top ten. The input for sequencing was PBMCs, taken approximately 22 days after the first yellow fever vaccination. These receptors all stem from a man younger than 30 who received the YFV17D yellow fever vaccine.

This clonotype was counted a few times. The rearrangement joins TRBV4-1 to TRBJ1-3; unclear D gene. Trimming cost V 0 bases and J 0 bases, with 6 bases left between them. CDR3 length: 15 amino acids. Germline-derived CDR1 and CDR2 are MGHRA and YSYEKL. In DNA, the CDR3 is TGCGCCAGCAGCCAAGACCGCTCCTCTGGAAACACCATATATTTT. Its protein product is CASSQDRSSGNTIYF.

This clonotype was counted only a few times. The CDR3 protein is CASSRRGPGGQPQHF. The CDR3 bases are TGTGCCAGCAGCCGCAGGGGCCCTGGGGGTCAGCCCCAGCATTTT. J is TRBJ1-5 and V is TRBV5-6, with D possibly matching TRBD1 (6 bases). Trimming took 4 bases from V and 6 from J, leaving 17 bases between them. Germline CDR1 and CDR2: SGHDT and YYEEEE. The CDR3 extends over 15 amino acids. Full variable domain (remainder filled in from reference TRBV5-6 and TRBJ1-5): DAGVTQSPTHLIKTRGQQVTLRCSPKSGHDTVSWYQQALGQGPQFIFQYYEEEERQRGNFPDRFSGHQFPNYSSELNVNALLLGDSALYLCASSRRGPGGQPQHFGDGTRLSIL.

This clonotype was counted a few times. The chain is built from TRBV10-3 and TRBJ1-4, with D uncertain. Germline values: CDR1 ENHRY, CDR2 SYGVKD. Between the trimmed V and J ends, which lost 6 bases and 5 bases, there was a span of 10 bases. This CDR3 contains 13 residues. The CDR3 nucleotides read TGTGCCATCAGCCCCGTTCTAAATGAAAAACTGTTTTTT. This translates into CAISPVLNEKLFF.

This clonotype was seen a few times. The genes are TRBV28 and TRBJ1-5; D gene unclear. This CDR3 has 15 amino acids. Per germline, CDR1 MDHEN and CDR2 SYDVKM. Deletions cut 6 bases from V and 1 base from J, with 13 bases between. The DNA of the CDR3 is TGTGCCAGCAGCCACGCCGGGCCCAGCAATCAGCCCCAGCATTTT. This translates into CASSHAGPSNQPQHF. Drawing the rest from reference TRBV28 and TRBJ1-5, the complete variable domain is DVKVTQSSRYLVKRTGEKVFLECVQDMDHENMFWYRQDPGLGLRLIYFSYDVKMKEKGDIPEGYSVSREKKERFSLILESASTNQTSMYLCASSHAGPSNQPQHFGDGTRLSIL.

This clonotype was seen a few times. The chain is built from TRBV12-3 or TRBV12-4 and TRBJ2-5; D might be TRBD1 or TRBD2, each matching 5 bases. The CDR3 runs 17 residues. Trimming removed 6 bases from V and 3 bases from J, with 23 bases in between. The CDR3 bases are TGTGCCAGCAGCTCTCAGGGAGCCGCGACCGGGAAAGAGACCCAGTACTTC. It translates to CASSSQGAATGKETQYF.

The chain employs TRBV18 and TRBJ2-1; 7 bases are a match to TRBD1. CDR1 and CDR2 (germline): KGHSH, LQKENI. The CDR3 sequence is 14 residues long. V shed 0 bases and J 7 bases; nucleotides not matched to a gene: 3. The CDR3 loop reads CASSPPGQKNEQFF. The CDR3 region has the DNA TGTGCCAGCTCACCACCGGGACAGAAGAATGAGCAGTTCTTC.

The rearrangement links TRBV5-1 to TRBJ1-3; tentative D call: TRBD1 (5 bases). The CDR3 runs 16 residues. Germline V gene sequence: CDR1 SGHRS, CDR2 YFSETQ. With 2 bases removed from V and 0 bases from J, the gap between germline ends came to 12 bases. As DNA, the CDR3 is TGCGCCAGCAGCTTCGGATCGACAGTCTCTGGAAACACCATATATTTT. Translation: CASSFGSTVSGNTIYF.

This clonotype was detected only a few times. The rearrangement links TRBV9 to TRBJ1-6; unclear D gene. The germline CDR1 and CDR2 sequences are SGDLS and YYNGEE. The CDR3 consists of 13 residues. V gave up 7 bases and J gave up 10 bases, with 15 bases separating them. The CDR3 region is CASSPHSWSPLHF. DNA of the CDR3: TGTGCCAGCTCCCCTCATTCTTGGTCACCCCTCCACTTT.

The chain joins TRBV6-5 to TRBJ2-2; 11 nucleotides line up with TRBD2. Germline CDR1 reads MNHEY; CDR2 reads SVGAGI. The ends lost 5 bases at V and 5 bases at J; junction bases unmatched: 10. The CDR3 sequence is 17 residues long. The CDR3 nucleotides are TGTGCCAGCAGTCACTTACTAGCGGGGGCCGGGACCGGGGAGCTGTTTTTT. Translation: CASSHLLAGAGTGELFF.

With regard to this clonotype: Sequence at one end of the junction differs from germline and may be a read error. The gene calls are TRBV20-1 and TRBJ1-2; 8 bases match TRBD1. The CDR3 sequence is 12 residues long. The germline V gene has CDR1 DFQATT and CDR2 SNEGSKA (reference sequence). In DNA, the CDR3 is TGCAGTGTACCGACAGGGGCCTATGGCTACGCCTTC. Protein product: CSVPTGAYGYAF.

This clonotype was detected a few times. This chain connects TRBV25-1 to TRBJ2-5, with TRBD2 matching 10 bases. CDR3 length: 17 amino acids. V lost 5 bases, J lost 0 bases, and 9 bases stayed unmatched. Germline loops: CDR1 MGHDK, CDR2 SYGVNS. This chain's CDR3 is CASSLLAGGLYQETQYF. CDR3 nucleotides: TGTGCCAGCAGTCTATTAGCGGGGGGCCTTTACCAAGAGACCCAGTACTTC.

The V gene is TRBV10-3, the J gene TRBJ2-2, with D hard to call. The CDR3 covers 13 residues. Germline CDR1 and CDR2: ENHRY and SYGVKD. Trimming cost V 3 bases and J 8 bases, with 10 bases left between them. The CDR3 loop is CAISEGSQGELFF. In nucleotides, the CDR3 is TGTGCCATCAGTGAAGGGTCCCAAGGGGAGCTGTTTTTT.

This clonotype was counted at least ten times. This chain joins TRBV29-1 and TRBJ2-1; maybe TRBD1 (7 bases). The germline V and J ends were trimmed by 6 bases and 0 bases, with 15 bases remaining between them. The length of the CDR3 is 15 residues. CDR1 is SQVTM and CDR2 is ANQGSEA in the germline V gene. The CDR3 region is CSVQGDSSSYNEQFF. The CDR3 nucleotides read TGCAGCGTCCAGGGGGACTCGAGCTCCTACAATGAGCAGTTCTTC.

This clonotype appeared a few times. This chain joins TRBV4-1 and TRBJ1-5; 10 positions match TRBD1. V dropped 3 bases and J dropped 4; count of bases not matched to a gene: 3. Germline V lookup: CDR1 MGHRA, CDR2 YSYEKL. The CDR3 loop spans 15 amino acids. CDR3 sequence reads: CASSQTGGANQPQHF. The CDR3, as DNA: TGCGCCAGCAGCCAGACAGGGGGCGCGAATCAGCCCCAGCATTTT.

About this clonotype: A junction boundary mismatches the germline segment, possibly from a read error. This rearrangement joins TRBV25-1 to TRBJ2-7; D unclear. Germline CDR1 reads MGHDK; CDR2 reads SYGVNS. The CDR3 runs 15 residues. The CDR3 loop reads CASSDHGPVSYEQYF. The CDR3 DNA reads TGTGCCAGTAGTGACCACGGACCGGTATCCTACGAGCAGTACTTC.

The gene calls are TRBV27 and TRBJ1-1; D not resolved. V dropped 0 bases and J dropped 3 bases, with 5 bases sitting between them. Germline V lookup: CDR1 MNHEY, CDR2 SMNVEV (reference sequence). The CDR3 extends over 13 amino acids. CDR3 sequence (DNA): TGTGCCAGCAGTTTATCGCGGTACACTGAAGCTTTCTTT. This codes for CASSLSRYTEAFF.

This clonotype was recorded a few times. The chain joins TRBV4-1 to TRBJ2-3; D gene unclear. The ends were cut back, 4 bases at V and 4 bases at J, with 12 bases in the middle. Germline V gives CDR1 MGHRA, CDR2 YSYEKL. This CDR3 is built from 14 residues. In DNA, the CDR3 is TGCGCCAGCAGCCCCGGACCCGAAGCAGATACGCAGTATTTT. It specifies CASSPGPEADTQYF.

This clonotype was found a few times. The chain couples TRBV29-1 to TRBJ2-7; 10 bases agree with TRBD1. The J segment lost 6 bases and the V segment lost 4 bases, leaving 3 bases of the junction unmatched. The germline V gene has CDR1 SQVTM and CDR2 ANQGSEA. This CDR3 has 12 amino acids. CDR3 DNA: TGCAGCGTTGGGACAGGGGGAGGCGAGCAGTACGTC. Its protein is CSVGTGGGEQYV.

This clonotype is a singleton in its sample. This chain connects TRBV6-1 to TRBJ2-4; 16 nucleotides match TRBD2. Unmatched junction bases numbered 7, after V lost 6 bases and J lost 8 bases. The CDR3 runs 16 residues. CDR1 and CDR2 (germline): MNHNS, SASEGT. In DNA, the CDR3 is TGTGCCAGCAGACGGACCGGGACTAGCGGGGGGGACATTCAGTACTTC. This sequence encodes CASRRTGTSGGDIQYF.

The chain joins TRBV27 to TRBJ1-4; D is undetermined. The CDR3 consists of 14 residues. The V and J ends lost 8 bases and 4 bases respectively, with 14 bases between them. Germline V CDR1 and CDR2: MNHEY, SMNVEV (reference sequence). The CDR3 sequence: CASRRGAFNEKLFF. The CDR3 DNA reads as TGTGCCAGCCGACGGGGAGCGTTTAATGAAAAACTGTTTTTT.

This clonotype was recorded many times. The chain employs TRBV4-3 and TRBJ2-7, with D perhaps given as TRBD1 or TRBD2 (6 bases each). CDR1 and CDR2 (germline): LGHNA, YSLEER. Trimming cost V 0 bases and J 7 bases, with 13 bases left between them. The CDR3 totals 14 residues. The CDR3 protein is CASSQEGGRWEQYV. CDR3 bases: TGCGCCAGCAGCCAAGAAGGGGGGCGGTGGGAGCAGTACGTC.

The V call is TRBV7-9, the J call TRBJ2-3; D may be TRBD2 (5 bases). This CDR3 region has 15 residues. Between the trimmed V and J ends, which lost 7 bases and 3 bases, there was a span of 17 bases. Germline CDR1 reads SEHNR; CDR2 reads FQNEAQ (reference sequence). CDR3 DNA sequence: TGTGCCAGCACCCCGGAGGCAGGCGGTACAGATACGCAGTATTTT. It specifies CASTPEAGGTDTQYF.

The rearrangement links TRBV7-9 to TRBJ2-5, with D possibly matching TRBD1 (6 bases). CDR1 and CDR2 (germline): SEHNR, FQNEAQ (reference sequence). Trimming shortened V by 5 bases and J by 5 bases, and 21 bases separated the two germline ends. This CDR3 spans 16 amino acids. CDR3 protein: CASSPPPHTGTETQYF. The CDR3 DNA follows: TGTGCCAGCAGCCCGCCCCCCCACACAGGGACGGAGACCCAGTACTTC.

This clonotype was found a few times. The CDR3: CSATSGGHTF. The CDR3, as DNA: TGCAGTGCTACAAGCGGGGGCCACACCTTC. The chain carries TRBV20-1 and TRBJ1-2; the D gene is possibly TRBD1 (6 bases). Per germline, CDR1 DFQATT and CDR2 SNEGSKA (reference sequence). There are 10 residues in the CDR3. Trimming left V 4 bases short and J 12 bases short, with 12 bases between.

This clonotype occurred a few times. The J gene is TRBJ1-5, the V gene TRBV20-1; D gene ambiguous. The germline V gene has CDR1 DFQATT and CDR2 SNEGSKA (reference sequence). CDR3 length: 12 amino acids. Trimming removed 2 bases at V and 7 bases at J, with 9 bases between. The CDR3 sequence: CSARSAVQPQHF. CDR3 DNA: TGCAGTGCTAGATCCGCGGTCCAGCCCCAGCATTTT.

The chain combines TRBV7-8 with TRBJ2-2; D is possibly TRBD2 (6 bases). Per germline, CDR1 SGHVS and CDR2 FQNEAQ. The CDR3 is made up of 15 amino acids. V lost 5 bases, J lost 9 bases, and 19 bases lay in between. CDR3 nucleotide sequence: TGTGCCAGCAGCCACCCCGGGGGAGGTGGATGGGAGCTGTTTTTT. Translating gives CASSHPGGGGWELFF.